One sample yielded the 19 T cell receptor beta chains listed below, sequenced in a study of blood T cell repertoires in COVID-19. Data came from immunoSEQ multiplex PCR; TCRdb stores just in-frame clones and leaves some out. This table holds roughly 32,000 clones, over 80% found once. The specimen was peripheral blood. The source of these receptors is a human donor with active COVID-19. The donor label of this sample is uncertain.

J is TRBJ2-5 and V is TRBV4-3; 12 nucleotides match TRBD2. The trim removed 3 bases at V and 1 base at J, leaving 6 bases unmatched. The length of the CDR3 is 17 residues. Germline-derived CDR1 and CDR2 are LGHNA and YSLEER. In DNA form, the CDR3 reads TGCGCCAGCAGCCAGTTACTAGCGGGAGGCCTCCAAGAGACCCAGTACTTC. Amino acids: CASSQLLAGGLQETQYF.

This chain connects TRBV6-1 to TRBJ2-1, with 9 bases that match TRBD1. The J segment lost 7 bases and the V segment lost 4 bases, leaving 11 bases of the junction unmatched. Germline-derived CDR1 and CDR2 are MNHNS and SASEGT. CDR3 length equals 16 residues. DNA of the CDR3: TGTGCCAGCAGTGGACCGGGACAGGGAGGTTTGAATGAGCAGTTCTTC. Amino acids: CASSGPGQGGLNEQFF.

For the CDR3, the DNA is TGTGCCAGCAGCCCAGTGGATACGCAGTATTTT. This codes for CASSPVDTQYF. The chain uses TRBV7-9 and TRBJ2-3; D gene uncertain. The V end lost 5 bases, the J end lost 6 bases, and 6 bases lay between the germline ends. This CDR3 has 11 residues. Per the germline V gene, CDR1 is SEHNR and CDR2 is FQNEAQ (reference sequence). Full variable domain (outside the CDR3, taken from reference TRBV7-9 and TRBJ2-3): DTGVSQNPRHKITKRGQNVTFRCDPISEHNRLYWYRQTLGQGPEFLTYFQNEAQLEKSRLLSDRFSAERPKGSFSTLEIQRTEQGDSAMYLCASSPVDTQYFGPGTRLTVL.

The chain recombines TRBV5-6 with TRBJ2-1, with 12 positions matching TRBD2. Unmatched junction bases numbered 9, after V lost 4 bases and J lost 7 bases. Germline V gives CDR1 SGHDT, CDR2 YYEEEE. The CDR3 is 16 amino acids. Written as DNA, the CDR3 is TGTGCCAGCAGCAAGCGACTAGCGGGAGTTAATAATGAGCAGTTCTTC. This translates into CASSKRLAGVNNEQFF.

The rearrangement uses TRBV19 and TRBJ2-1, with 10 nucleotides matching TRBD2. Per the germline V gene, CDR1 is LNHDA and CDR2 is SQIVND (reference sequence). J lost 7 bases, V lost 3 bases, and 9 bases had no gene match. The CDR3 spans 16 residues. CDR3 bases: TGTGCCAGTAGTATCTTAGCGGGGGGATCCGGGAATGAGCAGTTCTTC. Translated, it gives CASSILAGGSGNEQFF.

J is TRBJ2-2 and V is TRBV25-1; 7 bases match TRBD1. Losses at the gene ends were 7 bases for V and 4 bases for J; bases not matched to a gene: 6. CDR3 length equals 14 residues. Germline V lookup: CDR1 MGHDK, CDR2 SYGVNS. The DNA for the CDR3 is TGTGCCAGCACAAACTCAGGGGGCACCGGGGAGCTGTTTTTT. Its protein product is CASTNSGGTGELFF. Full variable domain (outside the CDR3, taken from reference TRBV25-1 and TRBJ2-2): EADIYQTPRYLVIGTGKKITLECSQTMGHDKMYWYQQDPGMELHLIHYSYGVNSTEKGDLSSESTVSRIRTEHFPLTLESARPSHTSQYLCASTNSGGTGELFFGEGSRLTVL.

V usage is TRBV7-2 and J usage is TRBJ2-7; D might be TRBD2 (6 bases). Trimming cost V 5 bases and J 2 bases, with 19 bases left between them. CDR3 size: 16 residues. Germline V CDR1 and CDR2: SGHTA, FQGNSA. The CDR3 protein is CASSPMGSGLPYEQYF. Here the CDR3 DNA reads TGTGCCAGCAGCCCGATGGGTAGCGGACTTCCCTACGAGCAGTACTTC.

DNA of the CDR3: TGTGCTAGCCGGACAGCCCACTACGAGCAGTACTTC. This encodes CASRTAHYEQYF. V and J are TRBV12-5 and TRBJ2-7, with D perhaps matching TRBD1 (6 bases). The CDR3 totals 12 residues. The germline V gene encodes CDR1 LGHNT and CDR2 FRNRAP. V lost 9 bases, J lost 3 bases, and 12 bases lay in between.

The chain has TRBV12-3 or TRBV12-4 and TRBJ2-5, with 8 nucleotides matching TRBD1. This CDR3 has 13 amino acids. Losses at the gene ends were 5 bases for V and 6 bases for J; bases not matched to a gene: 5. DNA of the CDR3: TGTGCCAGCAGTGGCAGGACAGGGAAGACCCAGTACTTC. It yields the protein CASSGRTGKTQYF.

The chain couples TRBV12-2 to TRBJ2-1; the D call of TRBD1 is as the table states it, not checked on the DNA. TRBV12-2 is a known pseudogene. CDR3 size: 16 residues. The CDR3 sequence is CASRPTLRTLYNEQFF. CDR3 bases: TGTGCAAGTCGCCCCACCCTTAGGACACTGTACAATGAGCAGTTCTTC.

The rearrangement joins TRBV28 to TRBJ2-7; 7 positions match TRBD1. Losses at the gene ends were 8 bases for V and 3 bases for J; bases not matched to a gene: 7. The CDR3 has 13 amino acids. CDR1 and CDR2 from the germline V gene are MDHEN and SYDVKM. CDR3 amino acids: CASGAGGDYEQYF. In nucleotides, the CDR3 is TGTGCCAGCGGGGCAGGGGGAGACTACGAGCAGTACTTC.

J is TRBJ2-7 and V is TRBV4-1; 8 bases match TRBD1. CDR3 size: 17 residues. CDR1 is MGHRA and CDR2 is YSYEKL in the germline V gene. With 0 bases clipped from V and 0 bases from J, the junction kept 7 bases outside the gene matches. CDR3 nucleotides: TGCGCCAGCAGCCAAGAAGATAGACAGGGGCACTCCTACGAGCAGTACTTC. This encodes CASSQEDRQGHSYEQYF.

CDR3 amino acids: CASSQGLAGRNEQFF. The CDR3 region has the DNA TGCGCCAGCAGCCAAGGGCTAGCGGGGAGGAATGAGCAGTTCTTC. This chain connects TRBV4-3 to TRBJ2-1; 9 nucleotides line up with TRBD2. J was trimmed by 7 bases and V by 1 base; bases with no gene match: 5. Germline loops: CDR1 LGHNA, CDR2 YSLEER. This CDR3 is 15 amino acids long.

The V and J genes are TRBV10-3 and TRBJ1-4; TRBD1 matches at 7 bases. This CDR3 has 12 residues. Germline assignment: CDR1 ENHRY and CDR2 SYGVKD. V was clipped by 6 bases and J by 7 bases; unmatched bases: 2. This CDR3 reads CAIRGGPEKLFF. DNA of the CDR3: TGTGCCATCAGAGGGGGCCCTGAAAAACTGTTTTTT.

V gene TRBV7-2 combines with J gene TRBJ2-5; no clear D gene. The germline gives CDR1 SGHTA, CDR2 FQGNSA. The CDR3 contains 13 residues. V was trimmed by 2 bases and J by 4 bases, leaving 8 bases between them. Here the CDR3 DNA reads TGTGCCAGCAGCTTAAATCTAGGAGAGACCCAGTACTTC. It is translated as CASSLNLGETQYF. The full variable domain, its missing parts supplied by reference TRBV7-2 and TRBJ2-5, is GAGVSQSPSNKVTEKGKDVELRCDPISGHTALYWYRQSLGQGLEFLIYFQGNSAPDKSGLPSDRFSAERTGGSVSTLTIQRTQQEDSAVYLCASSLNLGETQYFGPGTRLLVL.

Only one count was recorded for this clone. The J gene is TRBJ1-6, the V gene TRBV6-5; a possible D gene is TRBD1 (6 bases). This CDR3 has 12 residues. The V end was cut by 2 bases, the J end by 16 bases, with 12 bases between. Germline CDR1 MNHEY, CDR2 SVGAGI. CDR3: CASSYGGQGLHF. CDR3 sequence (DNA): TGTGCCAGCAGTTACGGCGGGCAGGGGCTCCACTTT.

V gene TRBV9 combines with J gene TRBJ2-1, with 10 bases lining up with TRBD2. V gave up 0 bases and J gave up 4 bases; unmatched junction bases: 4. This CDR3 has 16 residues. CDR1 and CDR2 (germline): SGDLS, YYNGEE. DNA for the CDR3: TGTGCCAGCAGCGTAGATACTAGCGGGGAATACAATGAGCAGTTCTTC. Its protein is CASSVDTSGEYNEQFF.

This clone was found once. This chain links TRBV5-1 with TRBJ2-7; 7 nucleotides align to TRBD2. CDR1 SGHRS and CDR2 YFSETQ come from the germline V gene. This CDR3 contains 14 residues. V dropped 3 bases and J dropped 0; count of bases not matched to a gene: 3. The CDR3 sequence is CASSSLAASYEQYF. In nucleotides, the CDR3 is TGCGCCAGCAGCTCTCTAGCGGCCTCCTACGAGCAGTACTTC.

The gene calls are TRBV20-1 and TRBJ2-7, with D maybe TRBD1 (6 bases). V shed 3 bases and J shed 10 bases, with 22 bases lying between them. The CDR3 is made up of 14 amino acids. Germline V gives CDR1 DFQATT, CDR2 SNEGSKA (reference sequence). The CDR3 DNA reads as TGCAGTGCTAGTCGGACAGAGGAGCCTACGAAACAGTACTTC. It is translated as CSASRTEEPTKQYF.